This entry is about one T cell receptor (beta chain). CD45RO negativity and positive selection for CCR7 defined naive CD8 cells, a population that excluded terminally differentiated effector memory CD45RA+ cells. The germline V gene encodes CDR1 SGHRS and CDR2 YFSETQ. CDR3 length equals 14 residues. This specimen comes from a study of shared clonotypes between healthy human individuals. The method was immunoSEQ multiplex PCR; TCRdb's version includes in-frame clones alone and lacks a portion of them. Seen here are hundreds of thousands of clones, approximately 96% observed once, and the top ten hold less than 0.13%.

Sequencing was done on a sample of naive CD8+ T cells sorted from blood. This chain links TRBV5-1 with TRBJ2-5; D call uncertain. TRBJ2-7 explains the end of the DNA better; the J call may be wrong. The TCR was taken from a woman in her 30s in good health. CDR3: CASRDGYVSYEQYF. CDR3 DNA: TGCGCCAGCAGAGACGGCTACGTATCCTACGAGCAGTACTTC.